This T cell receptor (beta chain) is from a study of blood T cell repertoires in COVID-19. Study context: In each case, the material was cDNA or gDNA derived from T cells, B-cell-depleted T cells, or PBMCs.

Data came from immunoSEQ multiplex PCR; TCRdb stores just in-frame clones and leaves some out. The sample includes about 55,000 clones, about 91% of them seen just once. The V segment lost 1 base and the J segment 3 bases; nucleotides outside the gene matches: 1. Germline lookup yields CDR1 SGHVS and CDR2 FNYEAQ. The length of the CDR3 is 15 residues. The TCR comes from a man between 40 and 49 years old with COVID-19, enrolled during active disease. The specimen was peripheral blood. This rearrangement joins TRBV7-6 to TRBJ2-7; 12 bases align to TRBD2. The CDR3 bases are TGTGCCAGCAGCTTAGGGACTAGCGGGATCTACGAGCAGTACTTC. Its translation is CASSLGTSGIYEQYF.